Listed here are 32 T cell receptor beta chains from one sample, sequenced in a study of OX40 agonist ivuxolimab in advanced cancers. The data were produced by immunoSEQ multiplex PCR, yet TCRdb's version contains in-frame clones alone and is incomplete. The sample has around 95,000 clones, approximately 90% seen once. Sequencing used CD4+ or CD8+ T cells sorted from blood, obtained in a trial of the OX40 agonist ivuxolimab. The receptor set was obtained from an adult with an advanced solid tumor such as melanoma, head and neck, liver or kidney cancer.

The V call is TRBV6-5, the J call TRBJ2-7; the D is unclear. This CDR3 is 11 amino acids long. CDR1 and CDR2 (germline): MNHEY, SVGAGI. Deletions cut 5 bases from V and 2 bases from J, with 4 bases between. The CDR3 region is CASSVTYEQYF. The DNA for the CDR3 is TGTGCCAGCAGTGTTACCTACGAGCAGTACTTC.

The chain links TRBV19 to TRBJ1-3; TRBD1 is a possible D gene (5 bases). The CDR3 covers 14 residues. The germline V gene has CDR1 LNHDA and CDR2 SQIVND (reference sequence). Trimming pared 11 bases from V and 0 bases from J, leaving 14 bases between. DNA for the CDR3: TGTGCCTGCCAGGGACGGGACTCTGGAAACACCATATATTTT. Protein: CACQGRDSGNTIYF.

This clone is a singleton in its sample. The rearrangement joins TRBV7-9 to TRBJ1-2; D call uncertain. This CDR3 is 14 amino acids long. V was clipped by 5 bases and J by 0 bases, with 10 bases between them. Germline CDR1 is SEHNR and CDR2 is FQNEAQ (reference sequence). CDR3 DNA sequence: TGTGCCAGCAGCACCCGGGATCCTAACTATGGCTACACCTTC. Translation: CASSTRDPNYGYTF.

The chain carries TRBV5-4 and TRBJ1-4, with D perhaps TRBD1 (6 bases). V dropped 7 bases and J dropped 5 bases, with 18 bases sitting between them. There are 15 residues in the CDR3. CDR1 is SGHNT and CDR2 is YYREEE in the germline V gene (reference sequence). This CDR3 reads CASGSQGPGNEKLFF. In DNA form, the CDR3 reads TGTGCCAGCGGCTCCCAGGGGCCGGGGAATGAAAAACTGTTTTTT.

The chain joins TRBV30 to TRBJ1-2; weak D call: TRBD1 (5 bases). The V gene lost 4 bases and the J gene lost 2 bases, with 11 bases spanning the gap. The CDR3 has 13 amino acids. The germline V gene has CDR1 GTSNPN and CDR2 SVGIG (reference sequence). CDR3 coding DNA: TGTGCCTGGACGCCGACAGAAAACTATGGCTACACCTTC. Translation gives CAWTPTENYGYTF.

This chain uses TRBV27 with TRBJ1-1; 7 nucleotides agree with TRBD1. Trimming cost V 2 bases and J 3 bases; bases outside gene matches: 15. The CDR3 sequence is 18 residues long. Germline V gene lookup returns CDR1 MNHEY and CDR2 SMNVEV (reference sequence). The CDR3 DNA reads TGTGCCAGCAGTTTAAGCCGTATGGGGACAGTCAAGGACACTGAAGCTTTCTTT. Protein: CASSLSRMGTVKDTEAFF.

V is TRBV27 and J is TRBJ2-5, with 11 bases aligning to TRBD2. V gave up 6 bases and J gave up 1 base; unmatched junction bases: 1. The CDR3 consists of 14 residues. Germline loops: CDR1 MNHEY, CDR2 SMNVEV (reference sequence). Written as DNA, the CDR3 is TGTGCCAGCAGGGGACTAGCGGTCCAAGAGACCCAGTACTTC. Protein: CASRGLAVQETQYF.

CDR3 nucleotides: TGTGCCAGCTCACCAAAGCCGGGACAGGGGTGGAGCGAGCAGTACTTC. Its translation is CASSPKPGQGWSEQYF. The chain couples TRBV18 to TRBJ2-7; 10 bases match TRBD1. The ends lost 2 bases at V and 6 bases at J; junction bases unmatched: 10. Germline CDR1 and CDR2: KGHSH and LQKENI. This CDR3 is built from 16 residues. The variable domain in full, completed from reference TRBV18 and TRBJ2-7, reads NAGVMQNPRHLVRRRGQEARLRCSPMKGHSHVYWYRQLPEEGLKFMVYLQKENIIDESGMPKERFSAEFPKEGPSILRIQQVVRGDSAAYFCASSPKPGQGWSEQYFGPGTRLTVT.

This clone was seen a single time. This chain connects TRBV5-4 to TRBJ1-2, with D possibly being TRBD1 (5 bases). The ends were cut back, 0 bases at V and 5 bases at J, with 20 bases in the middle. The CDR3 extends over 17 amino acids. CDR1 is SGHNT and CDR2 is YYREEE in the germline V gene (reference sequence). The DNA of the CDR3 is TGTGCCAGCAGCTTGGCCCGCTGGGGAGGGGTGAGGTATGGCTACACCTTC. Translated, it gives CASSLARWGGVRYGYTF.

This clone was observed a few times. The chain carries TRBV2 and TRBJ1-1, with TRBD1 identical over 10 bases. The germline gives CDR1 SNHLY, CDR2 FYNNEI. V was pared by 7 bases and J by 13 bases, with 15 bases of the junction left unmatched. The CDR3 contains 14 residues. The CDR3 bases are TGTGCCAGCATCTCTACTCCGGGACAGGGGCAGCATTTCTTT. The encoded protein is CASISTPGQGQHFF.

This chain connects TRBV19 to TRBJ2-2, with 12 positions matching TRBD2. Germline V gene sequence: CDR1 LNHDA, CDR2 SQIVND (reference sequence). CDR3 length equals 17 residues. The V segment lost 5 bases and the J segment 4 bases; nucleotides outside the gene matches: 8. The CDR3 sequence: CASSALAGGPVTGELFF. The DNA for the CDR3 is TGTGCCAGTAGTGCCCTAGCGGGAGGGCCAGTCACCGGGGAGCTGTTTTTT.

The chain joins TRBV2 to TRBJ2-5; D is unclear. The ends were cut back, 3 bases at V and 2 bases at J, with 10 bases in the middle. The germline gives CDR1 SNHLY, CDR2 FYNNEI. CDR3 length: 14 amino acids. For the CDR3, the DNA is TGTGCCAGCAGTGATTCGGTCAGGCAAGAGACCCAGTACTTC. Residues: CASSDSVRQETQYF.

The chain is built from TRBV5-5 and TRBJ2-7, with 9 positions matching TRBD2. With 1 base clipped from V and 3 bases from J, the junction kept 2 bases outside the gene matches. The CDR3 has 14 residues. Germline V gene sequence: CDR1 SGHKS, CDR2 YYEKEE (reference sequence). The CDR3 loop reads CASSLLAGFYEQYF. The CDR3 nucleotides are TGTGCCAGCAGCTTGCTAGCGGGGTTCTACGAGCAGTACTTC. The whole variable domain, filled in from reference TRBV5-5 and TRBJ2-7, reads DAGVTQSPTHLIKTRGQQVTLRCSPISGHKSVSWYQQVLGQGPQFIFQYYEKEERGRGNFPDRFSARQFPNYSSELNVNALLLGDSALYLCASSLLAGFYEQYFGPGTRLTVT.

This chain links TRBV29-1 with TRBJ2-4; 7 bases line up with TRBD1. There are 13 residues in the CDR3. The germline V gene has CDR1 SQVTM and CDR2 ANQGSEA. With V trimmed by 6 bases and J by 3 bases, 5 bases remained unmatched. Here the CDR3 reads CSVGRDSKNIQYF. The CDR3 coding sequence is TGCAGCGTCGGCCGGGACAGCAAAAACATTCAGTACTTC.

This chain connects TRBV6-1 to TRBJ2-3; D unresolved. The CDR3 sequence is 15 residues long. Germline V lookup: CDR1 MNHNS, CDR2 SASEGT. V was shortened by 4 bases and J by 1 base, with 12 bases between the two germline ends. CDR3 region: CASSGGDRRTDTQYF. CDR3 nucleotide sequence: TGTGCCAGCAGTGGAGGAGACCGACGCACAGATACGCAGTATTTT.

This chain uses TRBV5-1 with TRBJ2-7, with 10 bases matching TRBD2. Per the germline V gene, CDR1 is SGHRS and CDR2 is YFSETQ. J was trimmed by 2 bases and V by 2 bases; bases with no gene match: 7. The CDR3 is made up of 16 amino acids. CDR3 nucleotides: TGCGCCAGCAGCTTAAATAGCGGGAGGCCCACCTACGAGCAGTACTTC. Its protein is CASSLNSGRPTYEQYF.

In this sample, this clone turned up once. V is TRBV6-5 and J is TRBJ1-2, with 9 nucleotides matching TRBD1. The CDR3 contains 15 residues. Per germline, CDR1 MNHEY and CDR2 SVGAGI. J lost 6 bases, V lost 4 bases, and 9 bases had no gene match. CDR3: CASSSWTGVKDGYTF. For the CDR3, the DNA is TGTGCCAGCAGTTCCTGGACAGGGGTGAAGGATGGCTACACCTTC.

The chain carries TRBV30 and TRBJ1-4; 8 bases are shared with TRBD1. V lost 5 bases and J lost 13; bases outside the gene matches: 9. Germline V gene lookup returns CDR1 GTSNPN and CDR2 SVGIG (reference sequence). The CDR3 spans 12 residues. The CDR3 region is CAWGQGGRRLFF. As DNA, the CDR3 is TGTGCCTGGGGACAGGGAGGTCGGAGACTGTTTTTT.

This CDR3 reads CASSLGTGGSNSPLHF. Here the CDR3 DNA reads TGCGCCAGCAGCTTGGGGACAGGGGGATCCAATTCACCCCTCCACTTT. This chain uses TRBV5-1 with TRBJ1-6; TRBD1 agrees at 10 bases. This CDR3 contains 16 residues. CDR1 and CDR2 from the germline V gene are SGHRS and YFSETQ. V lost 0 bases to trimming and J lost 7 bases; unmatched junction nucleotides: 4.

The rearrangement joins TRBV27 to TRBJ2-7; D assignment may be TRBD1 or TRBD2 (5 bases each). The CDR3 length is 15 residues. Trimming removed 10 bases at V and 0 bases at J, with 19 bases between. Per the germline V gene, CDR1 is MNHEY and CDR2 is SMNVEV (reference sequence). CDR3 loop: CATRWGTGSSYEQYF. CDR3 nucleotide sequence: TGTGCCACCAGATGGGGGACGGGGAGCTCCTACGAGCAGTACTTC.

The chain employs TRBV11-2 and TRBJ2-3; the D call may be TRBD1 or TRBD2 (5 bases each). This CDR3 is 16 amino acids long. The germline V gene encodes CDR1 SGHAT and CDR2 FQNNGV. V lost 1 base and J lost 4, with 15 bases in between. The CDR3 bases are TGTGCCAGCAGCTTAGGAGTCGCACGGGGACCAGATACGCAGTATTTT. It is translated as CASSLGVARGPDTQYF.

This clone was seen more than once but under ten times. V is TRBV19 and J is TRBJ1-2; TRBD1 is a possible D gene (6 bases). The CDR3 loop spans 14 amino acids. V was pared by 8 bases and J by 3 bases, with 16 bases between. The germline V gene encodes CDR1 LNHDA and CDR2 SQIVND (reference sequence). This chain's CDR3 is CASASPGQYYGYTF. For the CDR3, the DNA is TGTGCCAGTGCGTCTCCCGGACAGTACTATGGCTACACCTTC.

The chain's CDR3 is CASSSRTEYGYTF. CDR3 bases: TGTGCCAGCAGCTCCCGGACCGAATATGGCTACACCTTC. The V call is TRBV11-2, the J call TRBJ1-2; D remains ambiguous. Germline assignment: CDR1 SGHAT and CDR2 FQNNGV. CDR3 size: 13 residues. V was trimmed by 4 bases and J by 5 bases, leaving 11 bases between them.

The DNA of the CDR3 is TGCGCCAGCAGCTTGGAAGCCCGGGGGTACTCCTATGGCTACACCTTC. This sequence encodes CASSLEARGYSYGYTF. The chain is built from TRBV5-1 and TRBJ1-2; D may be TRBD1 (5 bases). The ends were cut back, 0 bases at V and 4 bases at J, with 16 bases in the middle. The CDR3 sequence is 16 residues long. CDR1 and CDR2 from the germline V gene are SGHRS and YFSETQ.

The J gene is TRBJ2-7, the V gene TRBV6-6, with 11 bases matching TRBD1. After removal of 5 bases from V and 9 bases from J, the junction contained 12 bases not matched to a gene. CDR3 length equals 15 residues. The germline V gene has CDR1 MNHNY and CDR2 SVGAGI (reference sequence). Here the CDR3 DNA reads TGTGCCAGCAGTCAACAAGGGACAGGGGGATCGGGGCAGTACTTC. Amino acids: CASSQQGTGGSGQYF.

J is TRBJ2-1 and V is TRBV19; TRBD2 matches 11 bases. J was trimmed by 4 bases and V by 9 bases; bases with no gene match: 5. Germline V gene lookup returns CDR1 LNHDA and CDR2 SQIVND (reference sequence). This CDR3 is built from 14 residues. The DNA of the CDR3 is TGTGCCAGCCTAGCGGGAGGCGTATACAATGAGCAGTTCTTC. This translates into CASLAGGVYNEQFF.

This clone has a handful of counts. The chain is built from TRBV29-1 and TRBJ1-1; D is unresolved. Trimming took 4 bases from V and 1 from J, leaving 4 bases between them. Germline V gene sequence: CDR1 SQVTM, CDR2 ANQGSEA. CDR3 length equals 11 residues. For the CDR3, the DNA is TGCAGCGTTGTAGGGAACACTGAAGCTTTCTTT. Protein product: CSVVGNTEAFF.

J is TRBJ2-1 and V is TRBV5-5; possible D gene TRBD1, 6 bases. CDR3 size: 15 residues. Trimming pared 4 bases from V and 9 bases from J, leaving 20 bases between. Germline CDR1 is SGHKS and CDR2 is YYEKEE (reference sequence). CDR3 protein: CASSPVPDRRSEQFF. CDR3 coding DNA: TGTGCCAGCAGCCCCGTCCCGGACAGACGCTCTGAGCAGTTCTTC.

This rearrangement joins TRBV6-1 to TRBJ2-7; weak D call: TRBD2 (6 bases). V lost 5 bases and J 1 base, leaving 15 bases between the germline ends. Germline V lookup: CDR1 MNHNS, CDR2 SASEGT. There are 15 residues in the CDR3. The CDR3 region is CASSRRRLESYEQYF. DNA for the CDR3: TGTGCCAGCAGTAGACGGAGACTAGAGTCCTACGAGCAGTACTTC.

V usage is TRBV5-4 and J usage is TRBJ2-4, with D tentatively TRBD1 (5 bases). Trimming left V 4 bases short and J 7 bases short, with 9 bases between. Germline V lookup: CDR1 SGHNT, CDR2 YYREEE (reference sequence). CDR3 length: 12 amino acids. The CDR3 bases are TGTGCCAGCAGCACGACAGATAACATTCAGTACTTC. Translation gives CASSTTDNIQYF.

This chain connects TRBV19 to TRBJ2-3, with TRBD1 matching 10 bases. Trimming at V came to 4 bases and at J to 1 base, leaving 5 bases not matched to a gene. Germline lookup yields CDR1 LNHDA and CDR2 SQIVND (reference sequence). The CDR3 consists of 16 residues. CDR3 DNA sequence: TGTGCCAGTAGTACGGGGACAGGGGTGGGCACAGATACGCAGTATTTT. This translates into CASSTGTGVGTDTQYF.

This clone was seen a handful of times. The rearrangement joins TRBV10-3 to TRBJ1-3; no definite D call. Trimming shortened V by 6 bases and J by 8 bases, and 8 bases separated the two germline ends. The CDR3 sequence is 11 residues long. Looked up from germline, CDR1 is ENHRY and CDR2 is SYGVKD. As DNA, the CDR3 is TGTGCCATCAGCGCAGCTGACACCATATATTTT. The encoded protein is CAISAADTIYF.